The rows below give T cell receptor beta chains drawn from one sample of a study of Ad26.COV2.S vaccination and SARS-CoV-2 variants. Sequencing used immunoSEQ multiplex PCR; TCRdb keeps in-frame clones, though not all of them. The table shows about 390,000 clones, with 80% to 95% occurring only once. The sequencing used peripheral blood, collected in a trial of Ad26.COV2.S vaccine versus placebo. These receptors came from a person aged 18-65 years who received the Ad26.COV2.S COVID-19 vaccine or a placebo. Each CDR3 is given with its conserved first and last residue. The D gene is left open where the match is weak. A row's size may be missing; if present it is once, few, many or a size class.

J | V | size | D | CDR3 | DNA
TRBJ1-3 | TRBV29-1 | . | . | CSVDLRSGNTIYF | TGCAGCGTTGATCTGCGCTCTGGAAACACCATATATTTT
TRBJ2-5 | TRBV7-9 | . | . | CASSRTGVETQYF | TGTGCCAGCAGCCGGACGGGGGTAGAGACCCAGTACTTC
TRBJ2-7 | TRBV5-6 | . | . | CASSLLQGISYEQYF | TGTGCCAGCAGCTTGCTACAGGGCATTTCCTACGAGCAGTACTTC
TRBJ1-5 | TRBV5-1 | once | . | CASSASTDSNQPQHF | TGCGCCAGCAGCGCATCGACAGATAGCAATCAGCCCCAGCATTTT
TRBJ1-1 | TRBV4-1 | . | . | CASSPIVGTTNTEAFF | TGCGCCAGCAGCCCCATAGTAGGGACGACGAACACTGAAGCTTTCTTT
TRBJ1-4 | TRBV21-1 | . | . | CASSKPSILKPNEKLFF | TGTGCCAGCAGCAAGCCGTCAATTCTTAAACCCAATGAAAAACTGTTTTTT
TRBJ1-1 | TRBV7-2 | . | . | CASSRLRAPNTEAFF | TGTGCCAGCAGCAGACTAAGGGCGCCGAACACTGAAGCTTTCTTT
TRBJ2-2 | TRBV9 | . | TRBD2 | CASSGGGAHTGELFF | TGTGCCAGCAGCGGCGGGGGGGCGCACACCGGGGAGCTGTTTTTT
TRBJ2-7 | TRBV18 | . | . | CASSPYRGSRAEQYF | TGTGCCAGCTCACCCTACAGAGGGAGTAGGGCCGAGCAGTACTTC
TRBJ2-7 | TRBV7-8 | . | . | CASSPGVRGPEQYF | TGTGCCAGCAGTCCAGGGGTGCGGGGGCCCGAGCAGTACTTC
TRBJ2-5 | TRBV7-2 | . | . | CASSLATDRPETQYF | TGTGCCAGCAGCTTAGCGACGGACCGCCCCGAGACCCAGTACTTC
TRBJ2-2 | TRBV29-1 | . | TRBD1 | CSVVTGGDGELFF | TGCAGCGTTGTGACAGGGGGTGACGGGGAGCTGTTTTTT
TRBJ1-2 | TRBV12-3/TRBV12-4 | . | TRBD1 | CASRTQGVGGYTF | TGTGCCAGCAGAACTCAGGGGGTGGGTGGCTACACCTTC
TRBJ1-1 | TRBV27 | . | TRBD1 | CASRTQDRGLLGTEAFF | TGTGCCAGCAGGACCCAAGACAGGGGGCTATTGGGAACTGAAGCTTTCTTT
TRBJ2-7 | TRBV5-5 | . | . | CASSLTGGNYEQYF | TGTGCCAGCAGCTTGACAGGCGGAAACTACGAGCAGTACTTC
TRBJ1-5 | TRBV6-6 | . | TRBD1 | CASNDRGRVQPQHF | TGTGCCAGCAACGACAGGGGGCGCGTTCAGCCCCAGCATTTT
TRBJ2-6 | TRBV28 | . | . | CASTLGGTGANVLTF | TGTGCCAGCACCTTAGGGGGAACTGGGGCCAACGTCCTGACTTTC
TRBJ1-2 | TRBV5-1 | . | . | CASSLTAYGYTF | TGCGCCAGCAGCTTGACAGCCTATGGCTACACCTTC
TRBJ2-2 | TRBV7-8 | . | . | CASSPPLFGPGELFF | TGTGCCAGCAGCCCGCCCTTATTTGGGCCCGGGGAGCTGTTTTTT
TRBJ2-2 | TRBV11-2 | . | . | CASSLQPLGGGELFF | TGTGCCAGCAGCTTACAGCCGCTCGGGGGCGGGGAGCTGTTTTTT